This TCR beta chain is from a study of beta chain features in type 1 diabetes. Study-wide background: No patient-donor differences in age, gender, total cells or subset yield.

Study-level findings and limits: Whether HLA type influences TCRB rearrangement remained unresolved here. TCRB CDR3s were moderately but significantly shorter in Type 1 diabetes patients in all four CD4+ subsets. There were fewer insertions and more deletions at the VDJ junctions of type 1 diabetes patients.

The whole isolated RNA underwent reverse transcription, so sequencing captured expressed TCRB transcripts. Only in-frame clones appear in the TCRdb table, and some are missing; sequencing was by immunoSEQ multiplex PCR. Of about 900,000 clones detected, roughly a sixth appear once; the ten largest clones hold 0.02% to 0.025%. Worth noting for this clone: Its antigen is still unknown.

The TCR originated in a woman aged 18-29 years in good health. The specimen sequenced was naive CD4+ T cells from blood.

DNA for the CDR3: TGTGCCAGCAGTTTATCGGGAGAAGGCGGTAATGAGCAGTTCTTC. Protein sequence: CASSLSGEGGNEQFF. V gene TRBV28 combines with J gene TRBJ2-1, with D perhaps TRBD2 (6 bases). Trimming removed 1 base at V and 7 bases at J, with 14 bases between. Germline CDR1 is MDHEN and CDR2 is SYDVKM. The CDR3 sequence is 15 residues long.